This TCR beta chain is drawn from a study of molecular identifiers for immune sequencing clone quantification. The CDR3 sequence is 14 residues long. V shed 4 bases and J 2 bases; nucleotides not matched to a gene: 5. In germline, CDR1 is MNHEY, CDR2 SMNVEV (reference sequence). From the PCR reads, TCRdb called clonotypes with MiXCR, one entry per CDR3 protein. The sample contains 85,000 to 90,000 distinct CDR3 sequences, 19% of which appear only once. Sequencing was done on a sample of naive CD8+ T cells from blood, with Jurkat cell RNA spiked in. The sample's subset: FACS-sorted CD8+CD4-CCR7+CD45RA+ naive T cells. The receptor's source is a human donor in good health. Some libraries in this study had Jurkat cell RNA spiked in. The chain carries TRBV27 and TRBJ2-7, with 7 bases identical to TRBD2. In nucleotides, the CDR3 is TGTGCCAGCAGTTACCTAAGCGGGACCTACGAGCAGTACTTC. This codes for CASSYLSGTYEQYF.